This T cell receptor beta chain came from a study of identical twins. Concerning this clonotype itself: Its antigen is not known.

TCRdb reanalysed the 5' RACE reads using MiXCR and keeps one entry per CDR3 protein. The sample has some 730,000 distinct CDR3 sequences, 15% to 20% seen once. CDR3 length equals 13 residues. The J segment lost 6 bases and the V segment lost 8 bases, leaving 6 bases of the junction unmatched. CDR1 and CDR2 (germline): MGHDK, SYGVNS. Only healthy Caucasians were included as donors. Points from the study as a whole: Analyses based on zero insertions could be partly confounded by invariant MAIT and iNKT cells. Out-of-frame beta chain sequences displayed weaker excess sharing between twins.

The same sample was also studied in work on T cells expressing NK-cell markers. That source reports: Several donors' CD3+CD56-NKG2C+ cells were dominated by the same clonotypes.

The receptor was isolated from a woman in her late teens or twenties in good health. J is TRBJ2-2 and V is TRBV25-1; TRBD1 matches 7 bases. Source material: PBMCs. As DNA, the CDR3 is TGTGCCAGCGGACGACAGGGATCCGGGGAGCTGTTTTTT. Amino acids: CASGRQGSGELFF.